This T cell receptor beta chain was identified in a study of cytomegalovirus exposure and HLA in healthy donors. The primer mix had 60 Vbeta and 13 Jbeta primers. Clones were read by immunoSEQ multiplex PCR, and TCRdb kept only the in-frame ones, dropping some. Of more than 90,000 clones listed, approximately 78% were seen once; the top ten hold 0.76%. This clone appeared once. Its antigen remains unidentified. Study results and caveats: Around 160 TCR beta chains were listed as cytomegalovirus-associated. In an earlier analysis, most TCR beta V segments were productive about 87% or about 30% of the time.

The TCR comes from a woman aged 55-69 years in good health and CMV-seronegative. Specimen: PBMCs.

The CDR3 DNA reads as TGTGCCAGCAGCCTATCGGGGGGCTACTCCGAGCAGTACTTC. Translated, it gives CASSLSGGYSEQYF. The rearrangement links TRBV6-1 to TRBJ2-7; perhaps TRBD2 as D (7 bases). The germline V gene has CDR1 MNHNS and CDR2 SASEGT. V lost 6 bases and J 6 bases, leaving 18 bases between the germline ends. CDR3 size: 14 residues.